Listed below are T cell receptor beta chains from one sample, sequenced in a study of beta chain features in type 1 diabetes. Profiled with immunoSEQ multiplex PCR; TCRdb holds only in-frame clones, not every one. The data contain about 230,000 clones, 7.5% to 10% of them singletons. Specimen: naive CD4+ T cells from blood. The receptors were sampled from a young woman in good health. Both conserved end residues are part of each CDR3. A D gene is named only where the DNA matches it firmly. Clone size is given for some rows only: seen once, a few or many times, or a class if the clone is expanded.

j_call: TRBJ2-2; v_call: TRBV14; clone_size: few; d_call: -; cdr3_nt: TGTGCCAGCAGCCAAGTCTTCTCCGGGGAGCTGTTTTTT; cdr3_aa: CASSQVFSGELFF
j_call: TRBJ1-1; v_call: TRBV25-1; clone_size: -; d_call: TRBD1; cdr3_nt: TGTGCCAGCAGTGAACAGGGGGCGGACACTGAAGCTTTCTTT; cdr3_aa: CASSEQGADTEAFF
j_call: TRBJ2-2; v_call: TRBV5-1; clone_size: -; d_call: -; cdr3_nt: TGCGCCAGCAGCCTGGATGGCAGGGGTTCCGGGGAGCTGTTTTTT; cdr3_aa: CASSLDGRGSGELFF
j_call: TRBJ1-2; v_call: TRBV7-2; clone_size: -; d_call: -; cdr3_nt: TGTGCCAGCAGCTTAGGGCGCGACACCTATGGCTACACCTTC; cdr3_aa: CASSLGRDTYGYTF
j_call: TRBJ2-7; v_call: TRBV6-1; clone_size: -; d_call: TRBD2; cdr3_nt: TGTGCCGGCGGGACTACCGCTTACGAGCAGTACTTC; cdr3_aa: CAGGTTAYEQYF
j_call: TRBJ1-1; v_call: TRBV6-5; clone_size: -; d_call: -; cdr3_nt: TGTGCCAGCAGTTACAAGCTTTTGAACACTGAAGCTTTCTTT; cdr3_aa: CASSYKLLNTEAFF
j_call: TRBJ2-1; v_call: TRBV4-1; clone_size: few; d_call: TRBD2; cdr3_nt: TGCGCCAGCAGCCCGTGGGGAAGAGCGGGAGTTGGTTACAATGAGCAGTTCTTC; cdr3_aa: CASSPWGRAGVGYNEQFF
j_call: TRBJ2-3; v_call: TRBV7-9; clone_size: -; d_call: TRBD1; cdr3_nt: TGTGCCAGCAGCTCCGGACCAGGGGGTACGCAGTATTTT; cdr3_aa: CASSSGPGGTQYF
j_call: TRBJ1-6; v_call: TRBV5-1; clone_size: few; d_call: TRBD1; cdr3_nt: TGCGCCAGCAGCTGGGACAGCCCCATTAATTCACCCCTCCACTTT; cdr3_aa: CASSWDSPINSPLHF
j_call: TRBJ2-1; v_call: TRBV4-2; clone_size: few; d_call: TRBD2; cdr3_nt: TGTGCCAGCAGCCAGGCCCGTCTAGCGGGACCCTACAATGAGCAGTTCTTC; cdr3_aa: CASSQARLAGPYNEQFF
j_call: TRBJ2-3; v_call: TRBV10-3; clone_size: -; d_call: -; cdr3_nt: TGTGCCATCAGGTCAGGTCAAAGCACAGATACGCAGTATTTT; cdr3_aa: CAIRSGQSTDTQYF
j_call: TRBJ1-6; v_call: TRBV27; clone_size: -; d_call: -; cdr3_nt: TGTGCCAGCAAAGCAGGGAGGTCCCATAATTCACCCCTCCACTTT; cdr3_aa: CASKAGRSHNSPLHF
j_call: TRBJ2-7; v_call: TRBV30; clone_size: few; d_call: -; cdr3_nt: TGTGCCTGGAGCACAGTCTACGAGCAGTACTTC; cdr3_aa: CAWSTVYEQYF
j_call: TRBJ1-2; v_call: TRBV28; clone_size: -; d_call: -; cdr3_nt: TGTGCCAGCACTGGTCCGCTCCGGGATGGCTACACCTTC; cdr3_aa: CASTGPLRDGYTF
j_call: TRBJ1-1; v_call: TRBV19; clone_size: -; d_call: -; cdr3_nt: TGTGCCAGTAGTATAACGGGGAACACTGAAGCTTTCTTT; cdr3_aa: CASSITGNTEAFF
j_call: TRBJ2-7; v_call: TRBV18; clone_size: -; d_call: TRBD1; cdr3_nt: TGTGCCAGCTCACCGCGGACAGGGGATGACTACGAGCAGTACTTC; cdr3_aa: CASSPRTGDDYEQYF
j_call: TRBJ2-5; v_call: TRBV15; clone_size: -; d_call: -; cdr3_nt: TGTGCCACCAGCAGAGGACGACAGACAGGTTCCCAAGAGACCCAGTACTTC; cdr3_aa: CATSRGRQTGSQETQYF
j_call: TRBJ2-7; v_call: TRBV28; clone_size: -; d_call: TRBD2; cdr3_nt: TGTGCCAGCAGTCCCCCGACGGGGAGGGGCGAAGGCGAGCAGTACTTC; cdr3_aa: CASSPPTGRGEGEQYF
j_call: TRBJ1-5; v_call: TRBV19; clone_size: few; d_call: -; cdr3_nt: TGTGCCAGTAGACAAACAGGGTCCAAACCAGCCCAGCATTTT; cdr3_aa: CASRQTGSKPAQHF
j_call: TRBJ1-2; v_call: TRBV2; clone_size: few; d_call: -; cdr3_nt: TGTGCCAGCAGTGAATACCCAGGTCCGGGCTACACCTTC; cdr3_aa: CASSEYPGPGYTF
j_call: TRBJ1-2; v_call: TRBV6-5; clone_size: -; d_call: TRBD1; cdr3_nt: TGTGCCACCTTCACGGGGGACAGGGCTGTTGGCTACACCTTC; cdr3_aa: CATFTGDRAVGYTF
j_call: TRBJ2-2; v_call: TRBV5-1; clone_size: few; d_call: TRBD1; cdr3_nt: TGCGCCAGCAGCCGGTTACAGGGGCAAAGTTACACCGGGGAGCTGTTTTTT; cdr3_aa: CASSRLQGQSYTGELFF
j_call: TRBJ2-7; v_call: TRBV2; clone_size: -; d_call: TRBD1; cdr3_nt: TGTGCCAGCATTAGGGGACAGGGGTCCCACGAGCAGTACTTC; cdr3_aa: CASIRGQGSHEQYF
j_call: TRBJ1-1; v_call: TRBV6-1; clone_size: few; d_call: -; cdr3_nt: TGTGCCAGCGACAGGAACACTGAAGCTTTCTTT; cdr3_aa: CASDRNTEAFF
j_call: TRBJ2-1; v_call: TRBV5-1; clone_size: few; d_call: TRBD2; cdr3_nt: TGCGCCAGCAGCTTACCTAGCGGGGGCTCCTACAATGAGCAGTTCTTC; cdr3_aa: CASSLPSGGSYNEQFF
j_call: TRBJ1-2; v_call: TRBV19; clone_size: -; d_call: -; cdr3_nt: TGTGCCAGTACTACGGGTAGGGGACTGGAAAACTATGGCTACACCTTC; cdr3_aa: CASTTGRGLENYGYTF
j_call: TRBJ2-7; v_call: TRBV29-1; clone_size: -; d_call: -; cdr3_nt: TGCAGCGTTGAGGGCCCACCAAATCGGTACGAGCAGTACTTC; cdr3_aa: CSVEGPPNRYEQYF
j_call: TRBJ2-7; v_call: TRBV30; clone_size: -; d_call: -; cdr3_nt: TGTGCCTGGAGTGAGGACAGCTCCTACGAACAGTACTTC; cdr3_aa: CAWSEDSSYEQYF
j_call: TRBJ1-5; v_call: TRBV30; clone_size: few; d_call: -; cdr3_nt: TGTGCCTGGAGTAAAAGGGGCGGACAGCCCCAGCATTTT; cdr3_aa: CAWSKRGGQPQHF
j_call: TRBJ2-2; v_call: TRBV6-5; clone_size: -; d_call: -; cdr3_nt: TGTGCCAGCAGCCCGCGCACCGGGGAGCTGTTTTTT; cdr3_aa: CASSPRTGELFF
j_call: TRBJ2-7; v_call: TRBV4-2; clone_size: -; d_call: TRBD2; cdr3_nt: TGTGCCAGCAGCTCCGGACTAGCCGACAACTCCTACGAGCAGTACTTC; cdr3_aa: CASSSGLADNSYEQYF
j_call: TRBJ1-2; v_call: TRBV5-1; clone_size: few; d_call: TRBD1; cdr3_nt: TGCGCCAGCAGCTTGGGACAGGGGGCAGGCTATGGCTACACCTTC; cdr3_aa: CASSLGQGAGYGYTF
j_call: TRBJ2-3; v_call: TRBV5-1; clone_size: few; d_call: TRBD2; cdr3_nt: TGCGCCAGCAGCTTGGGCCTAGCGGACGGAGATACGCAGTATTTT; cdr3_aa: CASSLGLADGDTQYF
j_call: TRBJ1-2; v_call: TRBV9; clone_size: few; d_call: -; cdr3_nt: TGTGCCAGCAGCTCCCAGGACAGTGTCGGTGGCTACACCTTC; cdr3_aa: CASSSQDSVGGYTF
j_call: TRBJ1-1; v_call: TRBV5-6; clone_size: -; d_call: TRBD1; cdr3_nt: TGTGCCAGCAGTGTGGACAGGCATGAAGCTTTCTTT; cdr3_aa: CASSVDRHEAFF
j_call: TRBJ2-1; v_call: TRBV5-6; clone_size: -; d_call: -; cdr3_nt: TGTGCCAGCAGACTTGACAGGACCTACAATGAGCAGTTCTTC; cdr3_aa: CASRLDRTYNEQFF
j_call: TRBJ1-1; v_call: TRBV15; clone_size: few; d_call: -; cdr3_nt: TGTGCCACCAGCAGGGAGCTGATGAACACTGAAGCTTTCTTT; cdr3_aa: CATSRELMNTEAFF
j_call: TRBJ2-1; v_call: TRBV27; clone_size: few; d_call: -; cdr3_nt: TGTGCCAGCAGTCGGCCCCCAGGGCAGAAGTACAATGAGCAGTTCTTC; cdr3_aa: CASSRPPGQKYNEQFF
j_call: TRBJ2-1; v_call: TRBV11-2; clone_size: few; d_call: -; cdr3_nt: TGTGCCAGCAGCTTAGGGGGTCCGGAGGTCGAGCAGTTCTTC; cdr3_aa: CASSLGGPEVEQFF
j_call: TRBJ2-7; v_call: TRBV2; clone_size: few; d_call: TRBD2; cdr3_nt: TGTGCCAGCAGCAAGGGACTAGCGCAGGAGCAGTACTTC; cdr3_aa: CASSKGLAQEQYF
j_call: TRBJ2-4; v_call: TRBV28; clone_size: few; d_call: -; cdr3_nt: TGTGCCAGCAGTTTCCGGGGGAGTATTAGAAACATTCAGTACTTC; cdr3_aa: CASSFRGSIRNIQYF
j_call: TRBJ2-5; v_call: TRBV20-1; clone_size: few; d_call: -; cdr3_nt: TGCAGTGCTAGACTAGTGGAGACCCAGTACTTC; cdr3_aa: CSARLVETQYF
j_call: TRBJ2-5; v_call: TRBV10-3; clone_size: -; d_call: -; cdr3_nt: TGTGCCATCAGTGAGTTCGAGACAAGGTCGGAGACCCAGTACTTC; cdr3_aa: CAISEFETRSETQYF
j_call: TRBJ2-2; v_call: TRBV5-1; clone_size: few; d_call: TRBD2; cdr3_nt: TGCGCCAGCAGCTTGTTCGGGACTAGGATCGCCGGGGAGCTGTTTTTT; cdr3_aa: CASSLFGTRIAGELFF
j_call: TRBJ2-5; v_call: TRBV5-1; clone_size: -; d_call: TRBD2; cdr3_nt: TGCGCCAGCAGCTTAGGGACTAGCGTCAAGCAAGAGACCCAGTACTTC; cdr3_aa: CASSLGTSVKQETQYF
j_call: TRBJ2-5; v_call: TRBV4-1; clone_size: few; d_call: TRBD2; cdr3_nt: TGCGCCAGCAGCCAAGATAGTAGCGGGATTGGTGGAGAGACCCAGTACTTC; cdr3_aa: CASSQDSSGIGGETQYF
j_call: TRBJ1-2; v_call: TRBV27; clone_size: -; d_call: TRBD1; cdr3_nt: TGTGCCAGCAGTTTTGACTCCCGACAGGGTCGGTTTGGCTACACCTTC; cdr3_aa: CASSFDSRQGRFGYTF
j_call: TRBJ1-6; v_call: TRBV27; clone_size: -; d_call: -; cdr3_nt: TGTGCCAGCAGACGACAGCCGGATAATTCACCCCTCCACTTT; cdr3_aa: CASRRQPDNSPLHF
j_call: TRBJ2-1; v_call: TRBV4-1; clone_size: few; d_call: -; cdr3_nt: TGCGCCAGCAGCCAAGATCGAGTCGGACTAGGGGGTGGGGAGCAGTTCTTC; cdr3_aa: CASSQDRVGLGGGEQFF
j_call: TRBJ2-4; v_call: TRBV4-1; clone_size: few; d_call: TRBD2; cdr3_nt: TGCGCCAGCAGCCAAGAGATCCTAGCGGGAGGTTCGGACATTCAGTACTTC; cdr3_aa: CASSQEILAGGSDIQYF
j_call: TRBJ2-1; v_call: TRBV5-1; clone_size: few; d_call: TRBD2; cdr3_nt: TGCGCCAGCAGCTCAGTAGCGGGGGGGCCGGGAGAAGAGCAGTTCTTC; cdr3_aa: CASSSVAGGPGEEQFF
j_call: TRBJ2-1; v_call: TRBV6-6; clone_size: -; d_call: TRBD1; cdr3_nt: TGTGCCAGCAATACAGGGGCCCCCTACAATGAGCAGTTCTTC; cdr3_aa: CASNTGAPYNEQFF
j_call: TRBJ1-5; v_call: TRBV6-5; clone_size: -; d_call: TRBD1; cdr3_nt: TGTGCCAGCAGTTACACAGGGGGAGGGCAGCCCCAGCATTTT; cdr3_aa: CASSYTGGGQPQHF
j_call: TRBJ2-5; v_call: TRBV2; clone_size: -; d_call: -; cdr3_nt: TGTGCCAGCAGTGAACGGGGGGAGACCCAGTACTTC; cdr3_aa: CASSERGETQYF
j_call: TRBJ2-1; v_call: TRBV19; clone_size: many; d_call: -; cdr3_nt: TGTGCCAGTAGTGGCCATGAGCAGTTCTTC; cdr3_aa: CASSGHEQFF
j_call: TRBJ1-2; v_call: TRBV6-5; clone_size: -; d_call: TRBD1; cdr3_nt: TGTGCCAGCCTTCAGCCCCGTGGACAGGGAGGAGGCTACACCTTC; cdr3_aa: CASLQPRGQGGGYTF
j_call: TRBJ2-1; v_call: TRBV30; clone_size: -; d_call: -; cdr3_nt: TGTGCCTGGAGTCCGTCCGGGGGCGGGAGTTTGGGTGAGCAGTTCTTC; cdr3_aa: CAWSPSGGGSLGEQFF
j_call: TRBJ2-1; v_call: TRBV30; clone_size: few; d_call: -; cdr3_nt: TGTGCCTGGAGTGTACTTGGCAGTACTAGTGAGCAGTTCTTC; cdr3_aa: CAWSVLGSTSEQFF
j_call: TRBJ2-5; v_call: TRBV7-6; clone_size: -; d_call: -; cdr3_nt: TGTGCCAGCAGCCCTTTGTCCGGGGCAGGGAGGCAAGAGACCCAGTACTTC; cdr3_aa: CASSPLSGAGRQETQYF